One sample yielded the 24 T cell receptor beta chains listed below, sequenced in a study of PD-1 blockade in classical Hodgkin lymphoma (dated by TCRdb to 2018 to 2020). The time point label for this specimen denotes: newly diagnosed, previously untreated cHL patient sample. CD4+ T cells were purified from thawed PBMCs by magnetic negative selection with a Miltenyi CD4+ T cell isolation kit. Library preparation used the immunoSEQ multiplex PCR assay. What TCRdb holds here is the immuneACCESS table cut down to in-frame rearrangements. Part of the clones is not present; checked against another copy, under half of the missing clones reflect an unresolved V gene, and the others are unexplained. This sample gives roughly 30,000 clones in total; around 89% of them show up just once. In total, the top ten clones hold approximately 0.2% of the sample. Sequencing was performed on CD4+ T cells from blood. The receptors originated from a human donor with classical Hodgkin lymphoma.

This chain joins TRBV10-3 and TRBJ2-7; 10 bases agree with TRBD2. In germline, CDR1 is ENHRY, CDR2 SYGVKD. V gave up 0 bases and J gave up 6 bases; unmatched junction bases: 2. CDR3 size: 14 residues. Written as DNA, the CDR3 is TGTGCCATCAGTGAGTCTGCTAGCGGGAGCGAGCAGTACTTC. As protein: CAISESASGSEQYF.

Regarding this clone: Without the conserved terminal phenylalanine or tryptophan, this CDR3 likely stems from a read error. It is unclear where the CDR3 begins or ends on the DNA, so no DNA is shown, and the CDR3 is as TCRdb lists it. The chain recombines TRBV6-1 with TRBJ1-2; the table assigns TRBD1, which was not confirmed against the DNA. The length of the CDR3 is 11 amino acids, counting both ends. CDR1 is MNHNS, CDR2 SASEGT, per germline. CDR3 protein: CASNDRGRKSL.

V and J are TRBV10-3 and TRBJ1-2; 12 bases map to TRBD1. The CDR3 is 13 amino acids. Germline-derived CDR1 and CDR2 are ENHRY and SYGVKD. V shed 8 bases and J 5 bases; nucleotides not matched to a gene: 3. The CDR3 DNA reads TGTGCCATCCAGGGACAGGGGGCTTATGGCTACACCTTC. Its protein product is CAIQGQGAYGYTF.

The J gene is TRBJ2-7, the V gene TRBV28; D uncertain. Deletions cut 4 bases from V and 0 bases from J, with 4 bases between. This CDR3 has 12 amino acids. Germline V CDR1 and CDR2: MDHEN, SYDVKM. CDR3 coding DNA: TGTGCCAGCAGTTCGGTCTCCTACGAGCAGTACTTC. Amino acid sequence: CASSSVSYEQYF.

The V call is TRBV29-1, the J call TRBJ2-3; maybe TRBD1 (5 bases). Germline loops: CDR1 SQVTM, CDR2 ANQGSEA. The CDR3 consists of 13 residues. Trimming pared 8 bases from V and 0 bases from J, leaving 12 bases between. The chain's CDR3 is CSMIRGSTDTQYF. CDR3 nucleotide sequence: TGCAGCATGATAAGGGGTAGCACAGATACGCAGTATTTT.

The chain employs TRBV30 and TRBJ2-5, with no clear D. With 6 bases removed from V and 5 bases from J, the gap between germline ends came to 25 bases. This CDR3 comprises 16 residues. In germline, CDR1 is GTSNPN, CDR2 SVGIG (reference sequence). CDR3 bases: TGTGCCTGTCATAGCCCCTTAGCCAAGACCGGGGAGACCCAGTACTTC. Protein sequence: CACHSPLAKTGETQYF.

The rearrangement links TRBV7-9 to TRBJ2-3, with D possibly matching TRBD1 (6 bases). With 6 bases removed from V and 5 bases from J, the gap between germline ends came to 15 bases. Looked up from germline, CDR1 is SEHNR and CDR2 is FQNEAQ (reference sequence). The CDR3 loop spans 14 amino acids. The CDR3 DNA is TGTGCCAGCAGGCCACAGGGCCCCGGAGATACGCAGTATTTT. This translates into CASRPQGPGDTQYF.

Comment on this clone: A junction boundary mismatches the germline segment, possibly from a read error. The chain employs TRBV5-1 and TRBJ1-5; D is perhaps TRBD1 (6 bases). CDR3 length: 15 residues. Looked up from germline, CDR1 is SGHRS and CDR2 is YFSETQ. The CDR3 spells CASSLESGGNRPQHF. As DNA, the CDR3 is TGCGCCAGCAGCTTGGAGTCGGGGGGCAATCGGCCCCAGCATTTT.

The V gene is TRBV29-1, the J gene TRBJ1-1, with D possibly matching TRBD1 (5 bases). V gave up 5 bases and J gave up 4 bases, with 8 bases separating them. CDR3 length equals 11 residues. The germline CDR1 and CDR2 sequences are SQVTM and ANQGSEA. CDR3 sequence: CSVRRGTEAFF. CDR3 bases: TGCAGCGTTCGGAGGGGCACTGAAGCTTTCTTT.

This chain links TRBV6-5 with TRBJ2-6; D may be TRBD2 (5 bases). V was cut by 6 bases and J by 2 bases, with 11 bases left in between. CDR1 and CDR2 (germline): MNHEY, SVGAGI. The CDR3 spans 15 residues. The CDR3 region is CASRRGQPGANVLTF. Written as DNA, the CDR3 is TGTGCCAGCAGACGCGGGCAGCCTGGGGCCAACGTCCTGACTTTC.

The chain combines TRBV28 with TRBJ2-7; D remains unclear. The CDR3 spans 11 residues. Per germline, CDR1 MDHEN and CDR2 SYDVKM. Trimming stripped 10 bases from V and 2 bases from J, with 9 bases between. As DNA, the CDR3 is TGTGCCACCGAACGGGCCTACGAGCAGTACTTC. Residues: CATERAYEQYF.

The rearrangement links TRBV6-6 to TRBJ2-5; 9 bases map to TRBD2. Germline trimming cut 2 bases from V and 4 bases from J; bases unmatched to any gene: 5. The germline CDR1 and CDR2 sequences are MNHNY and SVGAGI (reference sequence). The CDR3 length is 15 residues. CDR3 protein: CASSYPLAGAETQYF. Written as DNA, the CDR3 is TGTGCCAGCAGTTACCCATTAGCGGGAGCAGAGACCCAGTACTTC.

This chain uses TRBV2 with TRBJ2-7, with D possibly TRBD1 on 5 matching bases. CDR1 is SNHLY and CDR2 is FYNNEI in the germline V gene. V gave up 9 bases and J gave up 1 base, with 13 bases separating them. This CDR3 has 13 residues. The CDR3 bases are TGTGCCAGTAAGGGGTTTGGGTCCTACGAGCAGTACTTC. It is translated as CASKGFGSYEQYF.

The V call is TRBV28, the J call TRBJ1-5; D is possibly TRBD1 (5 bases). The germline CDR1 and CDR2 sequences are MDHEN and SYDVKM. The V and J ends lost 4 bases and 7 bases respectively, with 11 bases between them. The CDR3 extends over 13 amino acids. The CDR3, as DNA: TGTGCCAGCAGTTCATGGGGGATACAGCCCCAGCATTTT. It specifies CASSSWGIQPQHF.

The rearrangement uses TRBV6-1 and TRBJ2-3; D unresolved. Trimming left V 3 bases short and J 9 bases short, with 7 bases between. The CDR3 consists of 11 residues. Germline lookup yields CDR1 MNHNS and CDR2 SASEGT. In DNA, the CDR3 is TGTGCCAGCAGTGACTTCGGCACGCAGTATTTT. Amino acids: CASSDFGTQYF.

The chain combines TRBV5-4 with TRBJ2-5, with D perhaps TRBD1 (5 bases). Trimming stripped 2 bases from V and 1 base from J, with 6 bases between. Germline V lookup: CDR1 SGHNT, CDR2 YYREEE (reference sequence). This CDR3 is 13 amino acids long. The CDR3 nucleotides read TGTGCCAGCAGCTTAGGGGTCCAAGAGACCCAGTACTTC. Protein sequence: CASSLGVQETQYF.

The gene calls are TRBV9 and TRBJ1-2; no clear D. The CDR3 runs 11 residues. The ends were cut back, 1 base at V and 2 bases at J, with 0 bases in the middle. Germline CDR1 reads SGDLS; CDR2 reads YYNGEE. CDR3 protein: CASSVNYGYTF. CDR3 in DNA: TGTGCCAGCAGCGTAAACTATGGCTACACCTTC. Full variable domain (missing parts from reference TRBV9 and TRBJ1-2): DSGVTQTPKHLITATGQRVTLRCSPRSGDLSVYWYQQSLDQGLQFLIQYYNGEERAKGNILERFSAQQFPDLHSELNLSSLELGDSALYFCASSVNYGYTFGSGTRLTVV.

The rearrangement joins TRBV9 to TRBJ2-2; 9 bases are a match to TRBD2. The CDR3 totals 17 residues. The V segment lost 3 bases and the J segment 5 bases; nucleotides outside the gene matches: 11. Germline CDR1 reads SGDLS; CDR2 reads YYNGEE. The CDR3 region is CASSGGMTSGLTGELFF. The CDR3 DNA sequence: TGTGCCAGCAGCGGGGGTATGACTAGCGGTCTTACCGGGGAGCTGTTTTTT.

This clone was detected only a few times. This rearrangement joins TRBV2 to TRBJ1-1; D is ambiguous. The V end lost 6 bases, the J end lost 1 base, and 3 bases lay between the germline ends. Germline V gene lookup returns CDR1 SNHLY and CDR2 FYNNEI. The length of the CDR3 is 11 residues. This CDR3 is CASRGNTEAFF. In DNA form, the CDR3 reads TGTGCCAGCAGGGGGAACACTGAAGCTTTCTTT. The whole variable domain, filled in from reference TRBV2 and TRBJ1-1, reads EPEVTQTPSHQVTQMGQEVILRCVPISNHLYFYWYRQILGQKVEFLVSFYNNEISEKSEIFDDQFSVERPDGSNFTLKIRSTKLEDSAMYFCASRGNTEAFFGQGTRLTVV.

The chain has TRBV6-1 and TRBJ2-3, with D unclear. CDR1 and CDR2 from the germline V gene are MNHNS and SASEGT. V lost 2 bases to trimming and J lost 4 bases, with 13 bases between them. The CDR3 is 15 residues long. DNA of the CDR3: TGTGCCAGCAGTGAACTACCCAGACTCGCAGATACGCAGTATTTT. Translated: CASSELPRLADTQYF.

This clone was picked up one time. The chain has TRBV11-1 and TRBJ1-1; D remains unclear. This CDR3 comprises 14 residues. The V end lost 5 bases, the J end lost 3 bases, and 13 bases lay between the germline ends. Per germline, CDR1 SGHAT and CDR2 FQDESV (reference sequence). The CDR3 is CASSPRIADTEAFF. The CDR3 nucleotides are TGTGCCAGCAGCCCCAGGATCGCGGACACTGAAGCTTTCTTT.

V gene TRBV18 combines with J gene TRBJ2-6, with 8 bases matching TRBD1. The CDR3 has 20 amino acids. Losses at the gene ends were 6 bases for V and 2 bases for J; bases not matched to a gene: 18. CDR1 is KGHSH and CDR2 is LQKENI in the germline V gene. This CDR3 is CASSKLSTAGGLAGANVLTF. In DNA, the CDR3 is TGTGCCAGCTCGAAATTATCAACGGCAGGGGGCTTGGCTGGGGCCAACGTCCTGACTTTC.

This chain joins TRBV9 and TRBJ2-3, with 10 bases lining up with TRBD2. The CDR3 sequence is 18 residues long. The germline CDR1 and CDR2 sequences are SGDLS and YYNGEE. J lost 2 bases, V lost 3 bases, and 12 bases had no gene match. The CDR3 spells CASSETPSGGRFTDTQYF. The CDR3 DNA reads TGTGCCAGCAGCGAAACCCCTAGCGGGGGACGATTCACAGATACGCAGTATTTT.

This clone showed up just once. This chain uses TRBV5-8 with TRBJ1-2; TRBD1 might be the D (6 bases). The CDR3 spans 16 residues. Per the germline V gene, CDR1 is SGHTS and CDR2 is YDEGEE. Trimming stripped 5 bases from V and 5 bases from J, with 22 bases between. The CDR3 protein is CASRMWGRGPQYGYTF. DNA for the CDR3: TGTGCCAGCAGGATGTGGGGGCGCGGACCCCAATATGGCTACACCTTC.